This TCR beta chain was sequenced for a study of blood T cell repertoires in COVID-19. The wider study: Material from acute and convalescent COVID-19 was sourced from the United States, Italy and Spain. T cells, B-cell-depleted T cells, or PBMCs provided the cDNA or gDNA that served as material.

Germline trimming cut 1 base from V and 1 base from J; bases unmatched to any gene: 4. The CDR3 runs to 15 residues. The germline V gene encodes CDR1 SGHDT and CDR2 YYEEEE. Authors' methods: Amplification from reference gene primers served as the basis for estimated nucleated cell counts. TCRdb keeps only in-frame clones here, not all; method: immunoSEQ multiplex PCR. D and trimming come from the DNA, and the V and J calls and clone size come from that table. The table includes about 190,000 clones, about 85% detected once. This clone is a singleton in its sample. The chain links TRBV5-6 to TRBJ1-1, with TRBD1 matching 7 bases. The sample consisted of peripheral blood. This receptor was taken from a young man with acute or convalescent COVID-19. As DNA, the CDR3 is TGTGCCAGCAGCTTGCGTAGGGGGCAGAACACTGAAGCTTTCTTT. Translation: CASSLRRGQNTEAFF.